What follows are 4 T cell receptor beta chains derived from one specimen sequenced in a study of T cells in tumors after PD-1 blockade (dated by TCRdb to about 2019). Library creation used the immunoSEQ multiplex PCR assay. The clones in this table, taken by TCRdb from immuneACCESS, are in-frame only. Not every clone is retained; where verified, under half of the shortfall comes from an unresolved V gene, and the cause of the rest is unknown. For this sample there are just under 20,000 clones; 81% appear just once. The ten largest clones represent about a quarter of the sample. The input for sequencing was PBMCs, taken after anti-PD-1 therapy. The origin of the receptors is a human donor with advanced basal cell or squamous cell carcinoma (not recorded which).

This chain joins TRBV11-1 and TRBJ2-7, with D tentatively TRBD1 (5 bases). V was pared by 1 base and J by 2 bases, with 12 bases between. This CDR3 has 15 amino acids. CDR1 and CDR2 from the germline V gene are SGHAT and FQDESV (reference sequence). The CDR3 DNA sequence: TGTGCCAGCAGCTTAGGTTTCCAAGGGGCCTACGAGCAGTACTTC. Encoded protein: CASSLGFQGAYEQYF.

This chain links TRBV6-7 with TRBJ2-2; no clear D gene. TRBV6-7 is recorded as an ORF, its role being uncertain. The CDR3 loop spans 18 amino acids. V was shortened by 2 bases and J by 0 bases, with 16 bases between the two germline ends. CDR3 region: CASSYPLGCSSNTGELFF. The CDR3 DNA reads as TGTGCCAGCAGTTACCCCTTAGGATGTAGCTCGAACACCGGGGAGCTGTTTTTT.

This chain uses TRBV28 with TRBJ1-2; D unclear. Germline CDR1 reads MDHEN; CDR2 reads SYDVKM. The CDR3 spans 14 residues. V shed 5 bases and J shed 3 bases, with 13 bases lying between them. The CDR3 is CASSAPGRDYGYTF. The CDR3 nucleotides are TGTGCCAGCAGTGCTCCCGGCCGGGACTATGGCTACACCTTC.

The CDR3 DNA sequence: TGCAGTGCTAGTGTTGGGAGCGTAGAGACCCAGTACTTC. The encoded protein is CSASVGSVETQYF. The chain links TRBV20-1 to TRBJ2-5; perhaps TRBD2 as D (5 bases). Trimming cost V 3 bases and J 4 bases, with 12 bases left between them. The CDR3 is 13 residues long. Germline CDR1 DFQATT, CDR2 SNEGSKA (reference sequence).